These T cell receptor beta chains were read from a single sample in a study of PD-1 blockade in classical Hodgkin lymphoma. TCRdb keeps only in-frame clones here, not all; method: immunoSEQ multiplex PCR. Here the sample spans some 95,000 clones, 85% to 90% being singletons. The sample here was peripheral blood mononuclear cells (PBMCs), taken before the second cycle of nivolumab. The receptors derive from a human donor with classical Hodgkin lymphoma. The CDR3 runs from the conserved cysteine through the conserved F or W. A D gene is named only where the DNA matches it firmly. Where a row states a size, it is once, few, many or the class of an expanded clone; other rows omit it.

D	V	J	size	CDR3	DNA
TRBD2	TRBV9	TRBJ2-2	.	CASSVEGAGGPTGELFF	TGTGCCAGCAGCGTAGAGGGAGCGGGAGGGCCCACCGGGGAGCTGTTTTTT
.	TRBV20-1	TRBJ2-1	.	CSARSVREQFF	TGCAGTGCCCGATCGGTGAGGGAGCAGTTCTTC
.	TRBV7-6	TRBJ2-3	.	CASSLGGMSTDTQYF	TGTGCCAGCAGCTTAGGCGGGATGAGCACAGATACGCAGTATTTT
TRBD1	TRBV5-6	TRBJ1-1	.	CASSLVTGGGYEAFF	TGTGCCAGCAGCTTGGTGACAGGGGGCGGATATGAAGCTTTCTTT
TRBD1	TRBV19	TRBJ2-2	.	CASSSTGDRELFF	TGTGCCAGTAGTTCCACAGGGGACCGGGAGCTGTTTTTT
.	TRBV2	TRBJ2-2	once	CASRPGLGQRSTGELFF	TGTGCCAGCAGGCCTGGTTTGGGGCAGCGGAGTACCGGGGAGCTGTTTTTT
TRBD1	TRBV5-4	TRBJ1-2	.	CASSSPGQGPLGYTF	TGTGCCAGCAGCTCGCCGGGACAGGGCCCTCTGGGCTACACCTTC
.	TRBV9	TRBJ2-6	.	CASSVVFSGSGANVLTF	TGTGCCAGCAGCGTAGTATTTTCGGGCTCTGGGGCCAACGTCCTGACTTTC
TRBD1	TRBV7-9	TRBJ2-3	.	CASSLGGQVPTDTQYF	TGTGCCAGCAGCTTAGGAGGACAGGTTCCTACAGATACGCAGTATTTT
.	TRBV19	TRBJ2-3	.	CASSSGGSGTDTQYF	TGTGCCAGTAGTAGCGGGGGCTCAGGCACAGATACGCAGTATTTT
.	TRBV6-5	TRBJ2-7	once	CASSYDAGYEQYF	TGTGCCAGCAGTTACGACGCGGGCTACGAGCAGTACTTC